These 29 T cell receptor beta chains were sequenced from one sample in a study of blood T cell repertoires in COVID-19 (dated by TCRdb to 2020 to 2021). Libraries were constructed by the immunoSEQ multiplex PCR assay. TCRdb took this table from immuneACCESS and kept in-frame rearrangements with V and J called. Such tables lack part of the clones; where checked against another copy, unresolved V genes explain under half of the gap, and the rest is unexplained. A total of approximately 190,000 clones appear in this sample, roughly 89% of them only once. The ten largest clones capture under 4% of the sample. The sequenced sample was PBMCs or T cells enriched from blood (not recorded which). The source of these receptors is a woman under 40 who had been exposed to COVID-19.

The chain combines TRBV14 with TRBJ1-1; no clear D. V was shortened by 4 bases and J by 8 bases, with 8 bases between the two germline ends. This CDR3 is built from 11 residues. Germline CDR1 reads SGHDN; CDR2 reads FVKESK. CDR3 in amino acids: CASSRTPEAFF. CDR3 DNA sequence: TGTGCCAGCAGCCGGACTCCAGAAGCTTTCTTT.

The chain carries TRBV27 and TRBJ2-2, with unresolved D. CDR3 length equals 13 residues. The V gene lost 0 bases and the J gene lost 5 bases, with 4 bases spanning the gap. Per the germline V gene, CDR1 is MNHEY and CDR2 is SMNVEV (reference sequence). CDR3 residues: CASSLSYTGELFF. The CDR3 DNA reads TGTGCCAGCAGTTTATCGTATACCGGGGAGCTGTTTTTT.

This clone was observed a few times. The chain joins TRBV3-1 (or the pseudogene TRBV3-2) to TRBJ2-5; 9 nucleotides match TRBD2. Germline loops: CDR1 LGHDT, CDR2 YNNKEL (reference sequence). Losses at the gene ends were 4 bases for V and 3 bases for J; bases not matched to a gene: 0. This CDR3 spans 13 amino acids. The CDR3 DNA follows: TGTGCCAGCAGCCGACTAGCGGAAGAGACCCAGTACTTC. Protein product: CASSRLAEETQYF.

V is TRBV6-5 and J is TRBJ2-3; 12 bases are shared with TRBD2. With 5 bases clipped from V and 6 bases from J, the junction kept 6 bases outside the gene matches. The CDR3 is 15 residues long. Germline values: CDR1 MNHEY, CDR2 SVGAGI. The CDR3 loop reads CASSLTGLAGDTQYF. The CDR3 region has the DNA TGTGCCAGCAGTCTTACAGGACTAGCGGGGGATACGCAGTATTTT.

This rearrangement joins TRBV24-1 to TRBJ1-2; 7 bases map to TRBD1. Trimming took 4 bases from V and 0 from J; bases not matched to a gene: 7. Looked up from germline, CDR1 is KGHDR and CDR2 is SFDVKD. CDR3 length equals 16 residues. The CDR3 here is CATSDKRQGANYGYTF. The DNA for the CDR3 is TGTGCCACCAGTGACAAAAGACAGGGAGCTAACTATGGCTACACCTTC.

V gene TRBV5-4 combines with J gene TRBJ2-7; D is perhaps TRBD2 (6 bases). V lost 1 base and J 5 bases, leaving 10 bases between the germline ends. This CDR3 has 13 residues. CDR1 is SGHNT, CDR2 YYREEE, per germline (reference sequence). The CDR3 loop reads CASSLTSFDEQYF. The CDR3 DNA reads as TGTGCCAGCAGCTTGACTAGCTTCGACGAGCAGTACTTC.

The rearrangement uses TRBV5-1 and TRBJ1-3; D is unclear. V gave up 4 bases and J gave up 1 base, with 15 bases separating them. This CDR3 region has 16 residues. CDR1 and CDR2 (germline): SGHRS, YFSETQ. CDR3 coding DNA: TGCGCCAGCAGCCCCGACACCCGCTATTCTGGAAACACCATATATTTT. Translating gives CASSPDTRYSGNTIYF.

V usage is TRBV7-6 and J usage is TRBJ1-4; weak D call: TRBD1 (6 bases). CDR3 length: 14 amino acids. Germline lookup yields CDR1 SGHVS and CDR2 FNYEAQ. V was cut by 3 bases and J by 8 bases, with 13 bases left in between. For the CDR3, the DNA is TGTGCCAGCAGCTTCCGGGCAGGGGACGAAAAACTGTTTTTT. Translated, it gives CASSFRAGDEKLFF.

The rearrangement links TRBV6-2 or TRBV6-3 to TRBJ1-2; a possible D gene is TRBD1 (5 bases). The CDR3 consists of 15 residues. The V end was cut by 2 bases, the J end by 6 bases, with 16 bases between. The V gene's germline CDR1 is MNHEY and CDR2 SVGEGT. CDR3 in amino acids: CASSYRGAGLDGYTF. CDR3 in DNA: TGTGCCAGCAGTTACCGAGGGGCGGGGTTGGATGGCTACACCTTC.

The chain recombines TRBV6-5 with TRBJ1-4; 9 positions agree with TRBD1. Germline V gene sequence: CDR1 MNHEY, CDR2 SVGAGI. V was pared by 5 bases and J by 4 bases, with 2 bases of the junction left unmatched. The CDR3 is made up of 14 amino acids. CDR3 in DNA: TGTGCCAGCAGTCGGGACAGGGATAATGAAAAACTGTTTTTT. The encoded protein is CASSRDRDNEKLFF.

This clone has a single count. The V gene is TRBV7-9, the J gene TRBJ2-7; TRBD1 aligns across 7 bases. This CDR3 is built from 15 residues. With 4 bases clipped from V and 0 bases from J, the junction kept 6 bases outside the gene matches. CDR1 is SEHNR and CDR2 is FQNEAQ in the germline V gene (reference sequence). CDR3: CASSWDSASSYEQYF. The CDR3 nucleotides are TGTGCCAGCAGCTGGGACAGCGCTAGCTCCTACGAGCAGTACTTC.

The V call is TRBV4-3, the J call TRBJ2-3; TRBD2 matches 11 bases. Losses at the gene ends were 6 bases for V and 6 bases for J; bases not matched to a gene: 5. Germline assignment: CDR1 LGHNA and CDR2 YSLEER. The CDR3 loop spans 14 amino acids. The DNA of the CDR3 is TGCGCCAGCAGTCGTAGCGGGGGGGTGGATACGCAGTATTTT. It codes for CASSRSGGVDTQYF.

V usage is TRBV6-5 and J usage is TRBJ2-1, with a possible D match to TRBD2 (6 bases). There are 14 residues in the CDR3. Germline V gives CDR1 MNHEY, CDR2 SVGAGI. V gave up 5 bases and J gave up 5 bases, with 13 bases separating them. The CDR3 loop is CASSRDFQNNEQFF. CDR3 DNA sequence: TGTGCCAGCAGTCGGGACTTTCAAAACAATGAGCAGTTCTTC.

This chain links TRBV15 with TRBJ1-6; 12 bases align to TRBD1. V was pared by 3 bases and J by 9 bases, with 3 bases of the junction left unmatched. CDR3 length: 15 residues. Germline V gene data show CDR1 as LNHNV and CDR2 as YYDKDF (reference sequence). CDR3 DNA: TGTGCCACCAGCAGGGGGGGACAGGGGGCTTCACCCCTCCACTTT. Protein: CATSRGGQGASPLHF. Together with reference TRBV15 and TRBJ1-6, the CDR3 gives the full variable domain: DAMVIQNPRYQVTQFGKPVTLSCSQTLNHNVMYWYQQKSSQAPKLLFHYYDKDFNNEADTPDNFQSRRPNTSFCFLDIRSPGLGDTAMYLCATSRGGQGASPLHFGNGTRLTVT.

The rearrangement joins TRBV12-5 to TRBJ1-2; no firm D call. V was trimmed by 2 bases and J by 8 bases, leaving 18 bases between them. CDR1 and CDR2 from the germline V gene are LGHNT and FRNRAP. The CDR3 is 15 residues long. This CDR3 is CASGLRSEISEGYTF. The CDR3 DNA follows: TGTGCTAGTGGTTTGAGATCGGAGATCTCAGAGGGCTACACCTTC.

This rearrangement joins TRBV7-9 to TRBJ2-7; 8 bases are a match to TRBD1. The CDR3 is made up of 14 amino acids. The trim removed 6 bases at V and 3 bases at J, leaving 7 bases unmatched. Germline loops: CDR1 SEHNR, CDR2 FQNEAQ (reference sequence). CDR3 residues: CASSYTGGIYEQYF. CDR3 sequence (DNA): TGTGCCAGCAGTTACACAGGGGGGATCTACGAGCAGTACTTC.

This sequence joins TRBV5-1 and TRBJ2-5; 10 bases fit TRBD2. Germline V gene sequence: CDR1 SGHRS, CDR2 YFSETQ. The J segment lost 1 base and the V segment lost 0 bases, leaving 3 bases of the junction unmatched. The CDR3 is made up of 16 amino acids. CDR3 sequence: CASSLAPSGGQETQYF. The CDR3, as DNA: TGCGCCAGCAGCTTGGCCCCTAGCGGGGGCCAAGAGACCCAGTACTTC.

This clone has a handful of counts. V is TRBV9 and J is TRBJ2-3; a possible D gene is TRBD2 (6 bases). The V gene lost 5 bases and the J gene lost 4 bases, with 17 bases spanning the gap. Germline V gene data show CDR1 as SGDLS and CDR2 as YYNGEE. The CDR3 is made up of 15 amino acids. The CDR3 loop is CASSPRDSGADTQYF. DNA for the CDR3: TGTGCCAGCAGTCCACGGGACTCCGGGGCAGATACGCAGTATTTT.

The chain joins TRBV19 to TRBJ1-4, with no clear D. Trimming shortened V by 6 bases and J by 6 bases, and 5 bases separated the two germline ends. There are 11 residues in the CDR3. CDR1 is LNHDA, CDR2 SQIVND, per germline (reference sequence). The CDR3 here is CASRSDEKLFF. In DNA, the CDR3 is TGTGCCAGTAGGTCAGATGAAAAACTGTTTTTT.

The chain links TRBV11-2 to TRBJ2-7, with 12 bases aligning to TRBD2. The CDR3 length is 14 residues. The V gene's germline CDR1 is SGHAT and CDR2 FQNNGV. J gave up 7 bases and V 5 bases, and 6 bases lay outside the gene matches. CDR3 bases: TGTGCCAGCAGCGCTAGCGGGGGGGACACTGAGCAGTACTTC. This translates into CASSASGGDTEQYF.

The V call is TRBV7-6, the J call TRBJ2-7; 11 bases agree with TRBD1. Germline V lookup: CDR1 SGHVS, CDR2 FNYEAQ. Trimming cost V 5 bases and J 6 bases; bases outside gene matches: 6. This CDR3 spans 14 amino acids. Here the CDR3 DNA reads TGTGCCAGCAGCGCCGGACAGGGGGCATTCGAGCAGTACTTC. As protein: CASSAGQGAFEQYF.

This clone appeared a single time. This chain links TRBV27 with TRBJ1-2, with 9 bases identical to TRBD1. The CDR3 consists of 13 residues. Germline V gene data show CDR1 as MNHEY and CDR2 as SMNVEV (reference sequence). The V and J ends lost 10 bases and 3 bases, in that order; junction bases with no gene match: 6. The CDR3 region has the DNA TGTGCCACTAGCCGGACAGGGGACTATGGCTACACCTTC. This sequence encodes CATSRTGDYGYTF.

The chain recombines TRBV2 with TRBJ2-2; TRBD1 might be the D (6 bases). Germline V lookup: CDR1 SNHLY, CDR2 FYNNEI. The V gene lost 5 bases and the J gene lost 3 bases, with 10 bases spanning the gap. This CDR3 contains 14 residues. The CDR3 DNA follows: TGTGCCAGCAGTTTCAACAGGGACACCGGGGAGCTGTTTTTT. Its translation: CASSFNRDTGELFF. Together with reference TRBV2 and TRBJ2-2, the CDR3 gives the full variable domain: EPEVTQTPSHQVTQMGQEVILRCVPISNHLYFYWYRQILGQKVEFLVSFYNNEISEKSEIFDDQFSVERPDGSNFTLKIRSTKLEDSAMYFCASSFNRDTGELFFGEGSRLTVL.

The chain employs TRBV6-4 and TRBJ2-1; D is uncertain. Per the germline V gene, CDR1 is MRHNA and CDR2 is SNTAGT. V lost 4 bases and J lost 4, with 14 bases in between. CDR3 length: 15 residues. The CDR3 here is CASSVSQNSYNEQFF. DNA for the CDR3: TGTGCCAGCAGTGTGTCGCAGAATTCGTACAATGAGCAGTTCTTC.

The chain is built from TRBV9 and TRBJ1-5; D possibly corresponds to TRBD1 (6 bases). CDR3 length: 13 amino acids. Trimming removed 3 bases from V and 7 bases from J, with 11 bases in between. Germline lookup yields CDR1 SGDLS and CDR2 YYNGEE. This CDR3 reads CASSDQGKQPQHF. In nucleotides, the CDR3 is TGTGCCAGCAGCGATCAGGGGAAACAGCCCCAGCATTTT.

This clone came up a few times. The V call is TRBV27, the J call TRBJ1-1; 8 bases align to TRBD1. The CDR3 is 15 residues long. The V and J ends lost 5 bases and 5 bases, in that order; junction bases with no gene match: 10. Germline CDR1 reads MNHEY; CDR2 reads SMNVEV (reference sequence). CDR3 sequence (DNA): TGTGCCAGCAGTGAGGACAGGGCTGGGTTAACTGAAGCTTTCTTT. This encodes CASSEDRAGLTEAFF.

This chain joins TRBV29-1 and TRBJ1-1; 7 bases are a match to TRBD1. CDR3 length: 13 residues. Germline values: CDR1 SQVTM, CDR2 ANQGSEA. V was clipped by 4 bases and J by 4 bases; unmatched bases: 6. The CDR3 DNA reads as TGCAGCGTTGCGACTTCAGGGGGCACTGAAGCTTTCTTT. It is translated as CSVATSGGTEAFF.

The V and J genes are TRBV4-3 and TRBJ2-7, with 7 bases aligning to TRBD2. The V gene end was trimmed by 3 bases and the J gene end by 5 bases; junction bases not matched to a gene: 4. Germline assignment: CDR1 LGHNA and CDR2 YSLEER. The CDR3 covers 13 residues. CDR3 DNA sequence: TGCGCCAGCAGCCAGATGGGGGGGGACGAGCAGTACTTC. It encodes CASSQMGGDEQYF.

The V call is TRBV19, the J call TRBJ1-2; D is possibly TRBD1 (6 bases). The CDR3 contains 15 residues. The germline V and J ends were trimmed by 4 bases and 5 bases, with 17 bases remaining between them. Germline lookup yields CDR1 LNHDA and CDR2 SQIVND (reference sequence). CDR3 protein: CASSTRQAPGYGYTF. The CDR3 DNA follows: TGTGCCAGTAGTACTCGACAGGCCCCGGGGTATGGCTACACCTTC.